This passage covers 11 T cell receptor beta chains from one sample sequenced in a study of T cell responses to AZD1222 COVID-19 vaccine. Sequencing was performed with immunoSEQ multiplex PCR; in TCRdb, only in-frame clones are kept and a portion is missing. The sample yields tens of thousands of clones, roughly 90% seen once. The material was peripheral blood, obtained on day 0 of AZD1222 vaccination. These receptors were taken from an adult in good health.

This chain links TRBV28 with TRBJ2-7; 11 bases are a match to TRBD2. CDR3 length equals 16 residues. The V and J ends lost 4 bases and 3 bases, in that order; junction bases with no gene match: 8. Germline V gene sequence: CDR1 MDHEN, CDR2 SYDVKM. CDR3 sequence (DNA): TGTGCCAGCAGTTCGACTAGCGGGGCCCCCCGCTACGAGCAGTACTTC. Protein product: CASSSTSGAPRYEQYF.

This chain connects TRBV19 to TRBJ2-3, with D possibly matching TRBD2 (5 bases). The germline CDR1 and CDR2 sequences are LNHDA and SQIVND (reference sequence). V was shortened by 8 bases and J by 1 base, with 16 bases between the two germline ends. CDR3 size: 15 residues. The chain's CDR3 is CASSTTSIGTDTQYF. Here the CDR3 DNA reads TGTGCCAGTTCGACTACTTCCATCGGCACAGATACGCAGTATTTT.

For the CDR3, the DNA is TGCGCCAGCAGGACTAGCGGGGGCGCAGATACGCAGTATTTT. Protein: CASRTSGGADTQYF. This chain joins TRBV5-1 and TRBJ2-3, with 12 positions matching TRBD2. CDR1 is SGHRS and CDR2 is YFSETQ in the germline V gene. V dropped 5 bases and J dropped 4; count of bases not matched to a gene: 2. This CDR3 is 14 amino acids long.

This clone has just one count. The rearrangement uses TRBV19 and TRBJ2-7; a weak D match, TRBD1 (6 bases). V was shortened by 5 bases and J by 4 bases, with 24 bases between the two germline ends. Germline values: CDR1 LNHDA, CDR2 SQIVND (reference sequence). This CDR3 has 17 residues. The CDR3, as DNA: TGTGCCAGTAGTCCAGGGGCGAGACTCTTTCCATTATACGAGCAGTACTTC. This codes for CASSPGARLFPLYEQYF.

The chain recombines TRBV10-2 with TRBJ2-2, with 9 bases fitting TRBD2. Per germline, CDR1 WSHSY and CDR2 SAAADI. The CDR3 has 15 amino acids. V dropped 4 bases and J dropped 4; count of bases not matched to a gene: 4. This CDR3 reads CASSGLAGVTGELFF. For the CDR3, the DNA is TGCGCCAGCAGTGGGTTAGCGGGAGTCACCGGGGAGCTGTTTTTT.

The rearrangement uses TRBV6-5 and TRBJ2-1, with D unresolved. Trimming shortened V by 6 bases and J by 0 bases, and 3 bases separated the two germline ends. CDR1 MNHEY and CDR2 SVGAGI come from the germline V gene. The length of the CDR3 is 12 residues. Written as DNA, the CDR3 is TGTGCCAGCAGCCTCTCCTACAATGAGCAGTTCTTC. Translation gives CASSLSYNEQFF.

This clone was picked up one time. The V and J genes are TRBV14 and TRBJ2-7; D might be TRBD1 or TRBD2, each matching 5 bases. This CDR3 has 17 residues. Germline-derived CDR1 and CDR2 are SGHDN and FVKESK. Trimming removed 0 bases from V and 1 base from J, with 16 bases in between. The CDR3 region has the DNA TGTGCCAGCAGCCAAGATGGGGACCCTCGGGGATCCTACGAGCAGTACTTC. Its translation is CASSQDGDPRGSYEQYF.

This sequence joins TRBV27 and TRBJ1-1, with D hard to call. Trimming removed 6 bases at V and 5 bases at J, with 13 bases between. Germline V gene lookup returns CDR1 MNHEY and CDR2 SMNVEV (reference sequence). The CDR3 spans 13 residues. CDR3 amino acids: CASSSDLRTEAFF. The CDR3 nucleotides read TGTGCCAGCAGCTCTGATTTGAGGACTGAAGCTTTCTTT.

CDR3 nucleotides: TGTGCCAGCAGTTTAAATAGCGAGCAGTTCTTC. Protein: CASSLNSEQFF. The J gene is TRBJ2-1, the V gene TRBV12-3 or TRBV12-4; D call uncertain. Deletions cut 2 bases from V and 10 bases from J, with 6 bases between. This CDR3 comprises 11 residues.

The chain couples TRBV28 to TRBJ2-3, with D perhaps TRBD1 (6 bases). The CDR3 length is 16 residues. Trimming stripped 7 bases from V and 1 base from J, with 18 bases between. Germline CDR1 and CDR2: MDHEN and SYDVKM. The CDR3 loop is CASNPPRGRGTDTQYF. The CDR3 nucleotides read TGTGCCAGCAACCCGCCCAGGGGTAGGGGCACAGATACGCAGTATTTT.

The chain recombines TRBV2 with TRBJ1-2; 9 positions match TRBD1. There are 15 residues in the CDR3. Germline V gene lookup returns CDR1 SNHLY and CDR2 FYNNEI. Trimming at V came to 5 bases and at J to 4 bases, leaving 8 bases not matched to a gene. The chain's CDR3 is CASSKDRGESYGYTF. As DNA, the CDR3 is TGTGCCAGCAGTAAGGACAGGGGAGAGAGCTATGGCTACACCTTC.